The 15 T cell receptor beta chains presented below share a single source sample, sequenced in a study of naive and memory T cell subsets. The beta constant-region primer was an equimolar mix of two oligonucleotides covering TRBC1 and TRBC2. MiXCR, run by TCRdb on the UMI-ligation and nested PCR reads, gives a single entry per CDR3 protein. Here the sample spans fewer than 30,000 distinct CDR3 sequences, approximately 12% being singletons. Source material: effector memory CD4+ T cells from blood. Subset meaning: effector memory, CD45RA- CD27-. Every receptor here comes from a human donor in good health.

In its sample, this clonotype was seen a few times. The gene calls are TRBV7-8 and TRBJ2-1; the D is unclear. Germline loops: CDR1 SGHVS, CDR2 FQNEAQ. The CDR3 is 14 residues long. V lost 0 bases and J 7 bases, leaving 10 bases between the germline ends. The CDR3 DNA follows: TGTGCCAGCAGCTTAGCTTGGGTTGTGAATGAGCAGTTCTTC. Its translation is CASSLAWVVNEQFF. Drawing the rest from reference TRBV7-8 and TRBJ2-1, the complete variable domain is GAGVSQSPRYKVAKRGQDVALRCDPISGHVSLFWYQQALGQGPEFLTYFQNEAQLDKSGLPSDRFFAERPEGSVSTLKIQRTQQEDSAVYLCASSLAWVVNEQFFGPGTRLTVL.

This clonotype was seen repeatedly, ten times or more. The chain is built from TRBV20-1 and TRBJ1-2; D not resolved. The CDR3 runs 12 residues. CDR1 DFQATT and CDR2 SNEGSKA come from the germline V gene (reference sequence). The V and J ends lost 6 bases and 1 base respectively, with 9 bases between them. CDR3 in amino acids: CSAGPLNYGYTF. CDR3 coding DNA: TGCAGTGCGGGCCCGCTTAACTATGGCTACACCTTC.

This clonotype showed up many times. The chain joins TRBV9 to TRBJ1-6; TRBD1 might be the D (6 bases). CDR1 and CDR2 (germline): SGDLS, YYNGEE. Trimming removed 4 bases at V and 8 bases at J, with 13 bases between. The CDR3 totals 14 residues. The CDR3 DNA follows: TGTGCCAGCAGCAGGACAGCCAGGGATTCACCCCTCCACTTT. It translates to CASSRTARDSPLHF. Using reference TRBV9 and TRBJ1-6 for the parts outside the CDR3, the full variable domain is DSGVTQTPKHLITATGQRVTLRCSPRSGDLSVYWYQQSLDQGLQFLIQYYNGEERAKGNILERFSAQQFPDLHSELNLSSLELGDSALYFCASSRTARDSPLHFGNGTRLTVT.

This clonotype was seen only a few times. The V and J genes are TRBV7-2 and TRBJ1-6; D is unclear. Germline V gives CDR1 SGHTA, CDR2 FQGNSA. The CDR3 consists of 14 residues. Deletions cut 5 bases from V and 7 bases from J, with 12 bases between. The DNA for the CDR3 is TGTGCCAGCAGCCTTCGGCAGGCGAATTCACCCCTCCACTTT. Its protein is CASSLRQANSPLHF.

This clonotype was seen many times. The rearrangement joins TRBV20-1 to TRBJ2-1; 11 bases match TRBD2. Unmatched junction bases numbered 16, after V lost 6 bases and J lost 9 bases. Germline lookup yields CDR1 DFQATT and CDR2 SNEGSKA (reference sequence). The CDR3 is 16 residues long. The DNA of the CDR3 is TGCAGTGCCCATACCCGTATGGGTAGCGGGAGGGTTGAGCAGTTCTTC. Translated, it gives CSAHTRMGSGRVEQFF.

The CDR3: CASSESFGASRYHYEQYF. CDR3 bases: TGTGCCAGCAGTGAATCGTTTGGGGCTTCCCGGTACCACTACGAGCAGTACTTC. This chain joins TRBV2 and TRBJ2-7, with D maybe TRBD1 (5 bases). Germline CDR1 and CDR2: SNHLY and FYNNEI. The CDR3 sequence is 18 residues long. V gave up 2 bases and J gave up 3 bases, with 23 bases separating them.

The chain is built from TRBV30 and TRBJ2-7; D unresolved. The V end was cut by 1 base, the J end by 2 bases, with 9 bases between. From germline, CDR1 is GTSNPN and CDR2 SVGIG (reference sequence). CDR3 length: 13 amino acids. The CDR3 loop is CAWSADMAYEQYF. CDR3 nucleotides: TGTGCCTGGAGTGCAGACATGGCCTACGAGCAGTACTTC.

By share of the sample, this clonotype is medium-sized. The chain combines TRBV18 with TRBJ2-7, with 9 bases identical to TRBD1. Germline V gene data show CDR1 as KGHSH and CDR2 as LQKENI. The CDR3 has 17 amino acids. The V segment lost 2 bases and the J segment 1 base; nucleotides outside the gene matches: 9. This chain's CDR3 is CASSPVFGTGISYEQYF. CDR3 DNA: TGTGCCAGCTCACCAGTCTTCGGGACAGGGATTTCCTACGAGCAGTACTTC.

This clonotype appeared many times. The rearrangement joins TRBV12-3 or TRBV12-4 to TRBJ2-3; perhaps TRBD2 as D (5 bases). The CDR3 is 13 amino acids. The V gene lost 0 bases and the J gene lost 7 bases, with 8 bases spanning the gap. The CDR3 DNA follows: TGTGCCAGCAGTTTAGCGGGAGCACATACGCAGTATTTT. Residues: CASSLAGAHTQYF.

This clonotype has ten or more counts. This chain connects TRBV25-1 to TRBJ2-7; D might be TRBD1 or TRBD2, each matching 5 bases. V was shortened by 3 bases and J by 3 bases, with 21 bases between the two germline ends. The CDR3 sequence is 17 residues long. Per germline, CDR1 MGHDK and CDR2 SYGVNS. The CDR3 DNA reads TGTGCCAGCAGTGATACCAAAGGGGCAGGACTGGGCTACGAGCAGTACTTC. The encoded protein is CASSDTKGAGLGYEQYF.

About this clonotype itself: A clone one base away is much larger, so this may be a read error. The V call is TRBV12-3 or TRBV12-4, the J call TRBJ2-3, with D perhaps given as TRBD1 or TRBD2 (5 bases each). This CDR3 contains 15 residues. V lost 8 bases to trimming and J lost 0 bases, with 15 bases between them. CDR3 in DNA: TGTGCCAGCGGGGAGACAGCGTTTAGCACAGATACGCAGTATTTT. Its protein product is CASGETAFSTDTQYF.

This clonotype was counted at least ten times. The chain has TRBV2 and TRBJ1-3; D not certain. Trimming pared 7 bases from V and 0 bases from J, leaving 13 bases between. The CDR3 runs to 15 residues. Looked up from germline, CDR1 is SNHLY and CDR2 is FYNNEI. CDR3 protein: CASKRWASSGNTIYF. For the CDR3, the DNA is TGTGCCAGCAAACGGTGGGCCAGCTCTGGAAACACCATATATTTT.

This chain connects TRBV18 to TRBJ1-1; D unclear. V dropped 2 bases and J dropped 8 bases, with 12 bases sitting between them. Germline assignment: CDR1 KGHSH and CDR2 LQKENI. This CDR3 spans 13 amino acids. Here the CDR3 reads CASSPGGGAEAFF. The CDR3 nucleotides read TGTGCCAGCTCACCAGGCGGTGGCGCCGAAGCTTTCTTT.

This clonotype was observed a few times. The chain combines TRBV12-3 or TRBV12-4 with TRBJ1-1; a possible D gene is TRBD1 (5 bases). Trimming left V 1 base short and J 2 bases short, with 8 bases between. This CDR3 contains 14 residues. The DNA of the CDR3 is TGTGCCAGCAGTTTAGGGGGGGACAACACTGAAGCTTTCTTT. Amino acids: CASSLGGDNTEAFF.

The table lists this clonotype with a few counts. The CDR3 is CSATTRDYLYEQYF. CDR3 sequence (DNA): TGCAGTGCCACCACCCGGGACTACCTCTACGAGCAGTACTTC. V gene TRBV20-1 combines with J gene TRBJ2-7, with 7 positions matching TRBD2. Germline trimming cut 6 bases from V and 3 bases from J; bases unmatched to any gene: 11. The CDR3 has 14 residues. In germline, CDR1 is DFQATT, CDR2 SNEGSKA (reference sequence).